This T cell receptor beta chain was observed in a study of response to subunit inactivated influenza vaccine. This clonotype was detected a few times. TCRdb ran MiXCR on the RT-PCR reads and lists one entry per CDR3 protein. The sample holds over 400,000 distinct CDR3 sequences; about 10% are singletons and the top ten take 10% to 15%. CDR1 is SGHKS, CDR2 YYEKEE, per germline (reference sequence). The CDR3 totals 16 residues. Trimming pared 0 bases from V and 3 bases from J, leaving 15 bases between. This specimen was PBMCs from blood, taken 45 days after vaccination. This clonotype was obtained from a middle-aged man who received an inactivated influenza vaccine. This chain uses TRBV5-5 with TRBJ1-1; no definite D call. CDR3 region: CASSLVWARTYTEAFF. The CDR3 nucleotides are TGTGCCAGCAGCTTGGTTTGGGCCAGAACTTACACTGAAGCTTTCTTT.